This T cell receptor (beta chain) was sequenced for a study of shared clonotypes between healthy human individuals. Study conclusions and caveats: Several donors shared around 5% of their naive CD4 clonotypes.

Trimming stripped 2 bases from V and 2 bases from J, with 13 bases between. This CDR3 is built from 16 residues. CDR1 is MNHEY, CDR2 SMNVEV, per germline (reference sequence). The repertoire was sequenced with immunoSEQ multiplex PCR; TCRdb's copy has only in-frame clones and lacks some. Of about 2.3 million clones listed, about 90% are singletons. This clone was picked up one time. Its antigen remains unidentified. This TCR derives from a man aged 18 to 30 in good health. Some clones in this sample may be carry-over from other donors' samples. Sequenced material: naive CD4+ T cells from PBMCs. Described subset: CD45RA+ positively selected. This chain connects TRBV27 to TRBJ2-1; D not resolved. CDR3 DNA sequence: TGTGCCAGCAGTTTAGGCAGGCTGGGTGCCTACAATGAGCAGTTCTTC. Its translation: CASSLGRLGAYNEQFF.